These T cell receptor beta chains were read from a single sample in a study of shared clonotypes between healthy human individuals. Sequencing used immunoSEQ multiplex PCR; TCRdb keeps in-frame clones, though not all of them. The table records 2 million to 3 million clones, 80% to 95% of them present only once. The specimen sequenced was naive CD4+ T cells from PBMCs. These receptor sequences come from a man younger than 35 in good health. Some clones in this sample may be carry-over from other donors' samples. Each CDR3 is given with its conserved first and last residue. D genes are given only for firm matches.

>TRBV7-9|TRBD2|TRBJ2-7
CASSPSLAGGYEQYF
TGTGCCAGCAGCCCGAGTCTAGCGGGAGGGTACGAGCAGTACTTC
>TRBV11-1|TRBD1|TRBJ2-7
CASSSRDRTYEQYF
TGTGCCAGCAGCTCCCGGGACAGAACCTACGAGCAGTACTTC
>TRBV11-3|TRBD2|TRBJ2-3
CASSLGGSTDTQYF
TGTGCCAGCAGCTTGGGGGGGTCCACAGATACGCAGTATTTT
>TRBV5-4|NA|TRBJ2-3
CASSLVPTADTQYF
TGTGCCAGCAGCTTGGTACCGACCGCAGATACGCAGTATTTT
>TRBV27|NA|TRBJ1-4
CASSLMGVNEKLFF
TGTGCCAGCAGTTTAATGGGGGTTAATGAAAAACTGTTTTTT
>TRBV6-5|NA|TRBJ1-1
CASTPGGNTEAFF
TGTGCCAGCACCCCGGGGGGGAACACTGAAGCTTTCTTT
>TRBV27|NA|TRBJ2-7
CASSLSDARDEQYF
TGTGCCAGCAGTCTATCCGACGCCCGGGACGAGCAGTACTTC
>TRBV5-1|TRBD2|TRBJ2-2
CASSLRTSGDTGELFF
TGCGCCAGCAGCTTAAGGACTAGCGGGGACACCGGGGAGCTGTTTTTT
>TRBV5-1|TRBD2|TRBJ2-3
CASSPMTSGGSTDTQYF
TGCGCCAGCAGCCCCATGACTAGCGGGGGTAGCACAGATACGCAGTATTTT
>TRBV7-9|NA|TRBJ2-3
CASSLRLSSLDTQYF
TGTGCCAGCAGCTTACGCCTCTCCTCACTGGATACGCAGTATTTT
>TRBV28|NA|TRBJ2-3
CASSSPGWADTQYF
TGTGCCAGCAGTTCTCCAGGGTGGGCAGATACGCAGTATTTT
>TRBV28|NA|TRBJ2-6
CASSFRLIAVLTF
TGTGCCAGCAGTTTTCGTTTGATCGCCGTCCTGACTTTC
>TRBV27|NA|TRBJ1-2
CASSTQGEAQYGYTF
TGTGCCAGCAGCACCCAAGGGGAAGCTCAGTATGGCTACACCTTC
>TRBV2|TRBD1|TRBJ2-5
CASREQGAGRETQYF
TGTGCCAGCAGGGAACAGGGGGCGGGAAGGGAGACCCAGTACTTC
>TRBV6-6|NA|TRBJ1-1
CASVRTVNTEAFF
TGTGCCAGCGTCCGGACGGTGAACACTGAAGCTTTCTTT
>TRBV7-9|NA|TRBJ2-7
CASSLYGSVTGF
TGTGCCAGCAGCTTATACGGGTCCGTCACCGGCTTC